This T cell receptor beta chain was recovered during a study of technical replicates of blood from a handful of donors. The V gene's germline CDR1 is SEHNR and CDR2 FQNEAQ (reference sequence). With 2 bases removed from V and 5 bases from J, the gap between germline ends came to 18 bases. CDR3 length equals 16 residues. The assay was immunoSEQ multiplex PCR, and TCRdb's table has in-frame clones only and misses some. The profile shows about 66,000 clones, 85% to 90% of them singletons. The chain recombines TRBV7-9 with TRBJ1-1, with D possibly matching TRBD1 (6 bases). The receptor comes from a human donor in good health. Some clones in this sample may be carry-over from other donors' samples. The specimen was PBMCs. The CDR3 protein is CASSLKGEGPFTEAFF. CDR3 sequence (DNA): TGTGCCAGCAGCTTAAAGGGGGAGGGGCCGTTTACTGAAGCTTTCTTT. The full variable domain, in which reference TRBV7-9 and TRBJ1-1 provide the parts outside the CDR3, is DTGVSQNPRHKITKRGQNVTFRCDPISEHNRLYWYRQTLGQGPEFLTYFQNEAQLEKSRLLSDRFSAERPKGSFSTLEIQRTEQGDSAMYLCASSLKGEGPFTEAFFGQGTRLTVV.